This entry lists 27 T cell receptor beta chains sequenced from one sample in a study of T cells in women clearing cervical HPV infection (dated 2018 in TCRdb). Libraries were built with the immunoSEQ multiplex PCR assay. TCRdb limited this immuneACCESS table to in-frame rearrangements with V and J called. A share of clones is missing; checked studies link under half to unresolved V genes, and the rest is unexplained. This sample's clone table shows 18,000 or so clones. In total, the top ten clones hold around 15% of the sample. Sequencing input: blood buffy coat. The source is a woman between 18 and 70 years old with a cervical HPV16 infection that either progressed to CIN3+ or cleared (not recorded which).

Details on this clone: The CDR3 end is not reached by the read, which stops 3 residues before it; the germline J gene fills it in. This chain uses TRBV20-1 with TRBJ1-6; D may be TRBD1 (5 bases). V was cut by 2 bases and J by 5 bases, with 7 bases left in between. CDR3 size: 13 residues. Germline V gives CDR1 DFQATT, CDR2 SNEGSKA (reference sequence). This CDR3 reads CSARRGDNSPLHF. CDR3 DNA, as far as it was read: TGCAGTGCTAGACGGGGGGATAATTCACCC.

A remark on this clone: Sequence at one end of the junction differs from germline and may be a read error. The read terminates 3 residues ahead of where the CDR3 ends, so the germline J gene completes it. The chain employs TRBV7-7 and TRBJ1-4, with D tentatively TRBD1 (5 bases). Germline CDR1 reads SSHAT; CDR2 reads FNYEAQ (reference sequence). The CDR3 totals 14 residues. The CDR3 bases that were read are TGTGCTAGCAGCTTACAGCAGGGCGATGAAAAA. Protein: CASSLQQGDEK. The whole CDR3 is CASSLQQGDEKLFF.

With regard to this clone: The observed sequence ends 3 residues before the CDR3 terminus, with the missing tail filled in from the germline J gene. The rearrangement links TRBV4-2 to TRBJ2-3; TRBD2 aligns across 15 bases. The V gene's germline CDR1 is LGHNA and CDR2 YNFKEQ. This CDR3 is built from 17 residues. The junction had 4 bases not matched to a gene; V was cut back by 1 base and J by 5 bases. CDR3 sequence: CASSQGLGLAGGDTQYF. The CDR3 DNA, read in part, is TGTGCCAGCAGCCAAGGCCTGGGACTAGCGGGGGGAGATACG.

Of note for this clone: A junction boundary mismatches the germline segment, possibly from a read error. The missing CDR3 end, 3 residues past where the read stops, is filled in from the germline J gene. The chain uses TRBV20-1 and TRBJ2-1; D call uncertain. The CDR3 has 13 residues. Per germline, CDR1 DFQATT and CDR2 SNEGSKA (reference sequence). CDR3 amino acids: CSARDGSSNEQFF. The DNA read from the CDR3 is TGCAGTGCTAGAGACGGGTCCTCCAATGAG.

To note about this clone: From the germline J gene comes the end of the CDR3, since the read stops 3 residues before it. The V call is TRBV20-1, the J call TRBJ2-7, with TRBD2 identical over 9 bases. The CDR3 extends over 14 amino acids. CDR1 is DFQATT, CDR2 SNEGSKA, per germline (reference sequence). Trimming removed 6 bases from V and 5 bases from J; junction bases left unmatched: 11. This CDR3 is CSALIAGAVNEQYF. The sequenced part of the CDR3 DNA is TGCAGTGCGCTTATAGCGGGAGCGGTAAACGAG.

On this clone itself: The sequence runs out 3 residues before the end of the CDR3; the remainder is reconstructed from the germline J gene. V gene TRBV6-1 combines with J gene TRBJ2-2, with a weak D call TRBD1 (5 bases). The length of the CDR3 is 15 residues. V was trimmed by 2 bases and J by 5 bases, leaving 12 bases between them. Germline values: CDR1 MNHNS, CDR2 SASEGT. The CDR3 spells CASSEFRTPTGELFF. Partial CDR3 DNA: TGTGCCAGCAGTGAATTCCGGACACCTACCGGGGAG.

About this clone itself: With the read ending 3 residues before the CDR3 end, the germline J gene is used to fill in that end. The rearrangement joins TRBV19 to TRBJ1-3, with D possibly TRBD1 on 6 matching bases. The CDR3 has 15 residues. Per the germline V gene, CDR1 is LNHDA and CDR2 is SQIVND (reference sequence). With 4 bases removed from V and 0 bases from J, the gap between germline ends came to 10 bases. The CDR3 sequence: CASSTGRGSGNTIYF. The CDR3 bases that were read are TGTGCCAGTAGTACCGGCAGGGGCTCTGGAAACACC.

Comments on this clone: The read terminates 3 residues ahead of where the CDR3 ends, so the germline J gene completes it. The genes are TRBV6-2 or TRBV6-3 and TRBJ2-1; the D call may be TRBD1 or TRBD2 (5 bases each). CDR1 is MNHEY and CDR2 is SVGEGT in the germline V gene. Trimming took off 0 bases at V and 8 bases at J, with 20 bases between the two ends. The CDR3 consists of 17 residues. The sequenced part of the CDR3 DNA is TGTGCCAGCAGTTACTCGGGAGTGGCAGGGATCCACGATGAG. Translation gives CASSYSGVAGIHDE. The CDR3 as a whole reads CASSYSGVAGIHDEQFF.

In regard to this clone: The CDR3 is cut off 3 residues early in the read; its end comes from the germline J gene. This rearrangement joins TRBV5-1 to TRBJ2-7; TRBD2 might be the D (5 bases). The germline gives CDR1 SGHRS, CDR2 YFSETQ. Trimming stripped 2 bases from V and 3 bases from J, with 12 bases between. This CDR3 contains 14 residues. CDR3 sequence reads: CASSLEGLYYEQYF. CDR3 DNA (partial): TGCGCCAGCAGCTTAGAGGGCCTATACTACGAG. Variable domain in full (rest from reference TRBV5-1 and TRBJ2-7): KAGVTQTPRYLIKTRGQQVTLSCSPISGHRSVSWYQQTPGQGLQFLFEYFSETQRNKGNFPGRFSGRQFSNSRSEMNVSTLELGDSALYLCASSLEGLYYEQYFGPGTRLTVT.

A note on this clone: The read finishes 3 residues shy of the CDR3 end, and the germline J gene is used to complete it. The chain has TRBV2 and TRBJ1-1; 8 bases align to TRBD1. In germline, CDR1 is SNHLY, CDR2 FYNNEI. The CDR3 is made up of 17 amino acids. V was clipped by 7 bases and J by 0 bases; unmatched bases: 13. CDR3 DNA (partial): TGTGCCAGCATGAGCCGGACAGGGATCATCATGAACACTGAA. Translation: CASMSRTGIIMNTE. The whole CDR3 sequence is CASMSRTGIIMNTEAFF.

In regard to this clone: The read gets to within 3 residues of the CDR3 end, and the germline J gene fills in the rest. The J gene is TRBJ2-2, the V gene TRBV5-1; the D gene is possibly TRBD1 (6 bases). V dropped 0 bases and J dropped 6 bases, with 15 bases sitting between them. This CDR3 contains 16 residues. The germline V gene has CDR1 SGHRS and CDR2 YFSETQ. This CDR3 reads CASSLDSPGVAGELFF. The DNA read from the CDR3 is TGCGCCAGCAGCTTGGACTCCCCAGGGGTGGCCGGGGAG.

About this clone itself: The sequenced fragment ends 3 residues before the CDR3 boundary, so the rest is inferred from the germline J gene. The chain has TRBV30 and TRBJ2-4; 7 nucleotides match TRBD2. Trimming removed 2 bases from V and 5 bases from J; junction bases left unmatched: 6. CDR3 length equals 14 residues. Germline CDR1 and CDR2: GTSNPN and SVGIG (reference sequence). The covered CDR3 bases are TGTGCCTGGAGTCAGCGGGACCGACAAAACATT. Translating it yields CAWSQRDRQNI. The complete CDR3 sequence is CAWSQRDRQNIQYF.

On this clone itself: The read ends 3 residues shy of where the CDR3 ends; the end is completed using the germline J gene. The chain joins TRBV7-2 to TRBJ1-4; D perhaps matches TRBD1 (5 bases). Germline CDR1 reads SGHTA; CDR2 reads FQGNSA. The V end was cut by 1 base, the J end by 4 bases, with 7 bases between. The CDR3 extends over 14 amino acids. CDR3 residues: CASSLGQLNEKLFF. The covered CDR3 bases are TGTGCCAGCAGCTTAGGACAGCTTAATGAAAAA.

On this clone: Sequencing ends 3 residues short of the CDR3 end; the germline J gene provides the rest. This sequence joins TRBV7-7 and TRBJ2-2; TRBD1 aligns across 7 bases. After removal of 5 bases from V and 3 bases from J, the junction contained 3 bases not matched to a gene. The CDR3 totals 14 residues. The V gene's germline CDR1 is SSHAT and CDR2 FNYEAQ (reference sequence). CDR3 DNA (partial): TGTGCCAGCAGCCTGGACAGGTACACCGGGGAG. Translation gives CASSLDRYTGE. The full CDR3 protein reads CASSLDRYTGELFF.

With respect to this clone: The read stops 3 residues short of the end of the CDR3; the missing end is completed from the germline J gene. The V gene is TRBV7-9, the J gene TRBJ1-2; a weak D match, TRBD1 (5 bases). Trimming took off 5 bases at V and 6 bases at J, with 16 bases between the two ends. This CDR3 spans 14 amino acids. Germline-derived CDR1 and CDR2 are SEHNR and FQNEAQ (reference sequence). CDR3 bases read: TGTGCCAGCAGCCGCTTTGGGGGGTATGATGGC. The encoded protein is CASSRFGGYDG. The entire CDR3 protein is CASSRFGGYDGYTF.

As regards this clone: The read ends 3 residues before the CDR3 terminus; that terminus is restored from the germline J gene. The chain combines TRBV7-9 with TRBJ2-4, with 9 bases aligning to TRBD1. The CDR3 contains 15 residues. Germline CDR1 SEHNR, CDR2 FQNEAQ (reference sequence). CDR3 region: CASSSDRGGNYGQYF. Incomplete CDR3 DNA: TGTGCCAGCAGCTCTGACAGGGGGGGAAACTATGGT.

The part of the CDR3 DNA that was read is TGCGCCAGCCAAACTAGCGGGAGTCGATCGGCCGGGGAG. Translating gives CASQTSGSRSAGE. The full CDR3 sequence reads CASQTSGSRSAGELFF. The chain has TRBV5-1 and TRBJ2-2; 11 bases are shared with TRBD2. The sequence runs out 3 residues before the end of the CDR3; the remainder is reconstructed from the germline J gene. Trimming removed 7 bases from V and 6 bases from J; junction bases left unmatched: 11. Germline V gives CDR1 SGHRS, CDR2 YFSETQ. The CDR3 contains 16 residues.

This clone registers medium-sized by frequency. The chain's CDR3 is CASSLSGGRTQYF. The CDR3 bases that were read are TGTGCCAGCAGCTTAAGCGGGGGGAGGACC. The chain is built from TRBV7-2 and TRBJ2-5, with TRBD2 matching 9 bases. The read ends 3 residues before the CDR3 terminus; that terminus is restored from the germline J gene. The germline V gene has CDR1 SGHTA and CDR2 FQGNSA. The CDR3 covers 13 residues. The trim removed 2 bases at V and 7 bases at J, leaving 2 bases unmatched.

Note on this clone: Read data end 3 residues before the CDR3 end; the end is taken from the germline J gene. The chain recombines TRBV20-1 with TRBJ2-7; 7 bases align to TRBD2. The germline gives CDR1 DFQATT, CDR2 SNEGSKA (reference sequence). V was clipped by 3 bases and J by 3 bases; unmatched bases: 5. The CDR3 runs 13 residues. The CDR3 spells CSASRAGVYEQYF. The sequenced CDR3 bases are TGCAGTGCTAGCCGTGCGGGGGTCTACGAG.

Concerning this clone itself: The sequenced fragment ends 3 residues before the CDR3 boundary, so the rest is inferred from the germline J gene. The J gene is TRBJ2-3, the V gene TRBV20-1, with 14 bases matching TRBD2. This CDR3 comprises 15 residues. With V trimmed by 3 bases and J by 6 bases, 5 bases remained unmatched. CDR1 is DFQATT and CDR2 is SNEGSKA in the germline V gene (reference sequence). The covered CDR3 bases are TGCAGTGCTAGCGGGACTAGCGGGAGTTCGGATACG. Protein product: CSASGTSGSSDT. The whole CDR3 protein reads CSASGTSGSSDTQYF.

Turning to this clone: The DNA ends 3 residues before the CDR3 does, and the rest of the CDR3 is filled in from the germline J gene. The chain is built from TRBV6-1 and TRBJ2-3; 11 bases line up with TRBD2. Trimming took 3 bases from V and 5 from J; bases not matched to a gene: 7. The CDR3 sequence is 16 residues long. Germline CDR1 reads MNHNS; CDR2 reads SASEGT. CDR3 residues: CASSEGSGRAVDTQYF. CDR3 bases read: TGTGCCAGCAGTGAGGGTAGCGGGAGGGCGGTAGATACG.

On this clone: The sequenced fragment ends 3 residues before the CDR3 boundary, so the rest is inferred from the germline J gene. J is TRBJ2-3 and V is TRBV3-1 (or the pseudogene TRBV3-2); 12 bases are shared with TRBD2. The CDR3 runs 16 residues. Germline-derived CDR1 and CDR2 are LGHDT and YNNKEL (reference sequence). Trimming took 5 bases from V and 4 from J; bases not matched to a gene: 7. CDR3 DNA, as far as it was read: TGTGCCAGCAGCGCTCGGACTAGCGGGACCCCAGATACG. Its translation: CASSARTSGTPDT. The entire CDR3 reads CASSARTSGTPDTQYF.

Remarks on this clone: The CDR3 goes on 3 residues after the read ends, and that part is filled in from the germline J gene. The chain recombines TRBV20-1 with TRBJ1-1; D is ambiguous. The CDR3 runs 14 residues. V was clipped by 0 bases and J by 3 bases, with 11 bases between them. In germline, CDR1 is DFQATT, CDR2 SNEGSKA (reference sequence). CDR3 sequence: CSARDSSLYTEAFF. CDR3 bases read: TGCAGTGCTAGAGATAGTAGCCTTTACACTGAA.

A note on this clone: The missing CDR3 end, 3 residues past where the read stops, is filled in from the germline J gene. This chain joins TRBV19 and TRBJ1-6; 11 bases map to TRBD1. J lost 9 bases, V lost 4 bases, and 5 bases had no gene match. Germline V gene data show CDR1 as LNHDA and CDR2 as SQIVND (reference sequence). The CDR3 runs 15 residues. Partial CDR3 DNA: TGTGCCAGTAGTACCGGACAGGGGGCGCGTTCACCC. It specifies CASSTGQGARSP. The complete CDR3 protein is CASSTGQGARSPLHF.

Comment on this clone: Read data end 3 residues before the CDR3 end; the end is taken from the germline J gene. The chain couples TRBV7-3 to TRBJ1-2; D remains unclear. Germline CDR1 is SGHTA and CDR2 is FQGTGA. The CDR3 is made up of 15 amino acids. The CDR3 region is CASRAGGFSTDTYTF. CDR3 DNA (partial): TGTGCCAGCAGGGCGGGAGGGTTCTCTACAGATACC.

Remarks on this clone: The read finishes 3 residues shy of the CDR3 end, and the germline J gene is used to complete it. This sequence joins TRBV2 and TRBJ2-7; 7 positions match TRBD2. From germline, CDR1 is SNHLY and CDR2 FYNNEI. J was trimmed by 0 bases and V by 2 bases; bases with no gene match: 4. This CDR3 is 15 amino acids long. The sequenced part of the CDR3 DNA is TGTGCCAGCAGTGAATTCGGGGGGACCTCCTACGAG. Its translation: CASSEFGGTSYE. The entire CDR3 protein reads CASSEFGGTSYEQYF.

Of note for this clone: The CDR3 goes on 3 residues after the read ends, and that part is filled in from the germline J gene. V usage is TRBV4-2 and J usage is TRBJ2-3; 8 bases align to TRBD1. This CDR3 contains 17 residues. Trimming at V came to 2 bases and at J to 5 bases, leaving 12 bases not matched to a gene. Germline loops: CDR1 LGHNA, CDR2 YNFKEQ. This chain's CDR3 is CASSQNGQGSVLDTQYF. The CDR3 DNA, read in part, is TGTGCCAGCAGCCAAAATGGACAGGGAAGTGTCCTAGATACG.